This is a list of T cell receptor beta chains from one sample in a study of T cell repertoires in cytomegalovirus infection. TCRdb itself ran the reads through MiXCR, one entry per CDR3 protein. The repertoire holds approximately 990,000 distinct CDR3 sequences, with approximately 33% as singletons. These receptors lack a known antigen. This specimen consisted of cultured CD8+ T cells from PBMCs, obtained from culture after CMV antigen stimulation. The receptors were sampled from a human donor in good health (CMV status not recorded). Some clones in this sample may be carry-over from other donors' samples. Both conserved end residues are part of each CDR3. D genes are given only for firm matches. Not all rows give a size; the values are once, few, many and, for expanded clones, a class.

>14|TRBJ1-5|.|.|TRBV5-1
CASSSGRDNQPQHF
TGCGCCAGCAGCTCGGGCAGGGACAATCAGCCCCAGCATTTT
>12|TRBJ2-1|many|.|TRBV7-9
CASSPSMNEQFF
TGTGCCAGCAGCCCCTCAATGAATGAGCAGTTCTTC
>15|TRBJ2-5|few|TRBD1|TRBV4-3
CASSHGQGREETQYF
TGCGCCAGCAGCCACGGACAGGGCAGAGAAGAGACCCAGTACTTC
>14|TRBJ2-1|.|.|TRBV6-1
CATKQLATYNEQFF
TGTGCCACCAAACAGCTAGCCACCTACAATGAGCAGTTCTTC
>15|TRBJ1-5|.|.|TRBV20-1
CCARDFSGGNQPQHF
TGCTGTGCGCGAGACTTCTCAGGCGGCAATCAGCCCCAGCATTTT
>13|TRBJ1-1|few|.|TRBV24-1
CATNGDDNTEAFF
TGTGCCACCAACGGGGACGATAACACTGAAGCTTTCTTT
>12|TRBJ2-5|few|.|TRBV7-9
CASSRLRETQYF
TGTGCCAGCAGCCGGCTGAGAGAGACCCAGTACTTC
>13|TRBJ2-1|.|TRBD1|TRBV19
CAASGTGGNEQFF
TGTGCCGCTTCAGGGACAGGGGGCAATGAGCAGTTCTTC
>15|TRBJ2-1|few|.|TRBV4-1
CASSLGLEGVNEQFF
TGCGCCAGCAGCCTCGGCCTAGAGGGAGTCAATGAGCAGTTCTTC
>15|TRBJ2-7|.|.|TRBV12-3/TRBV12-4
CASSLDTVSSYEQYF
TGTGCCAGCAGTTTAGACACTGTGAGCTCCTACGAGCAGTACTTC
>14|TRBJ1-1|.|.|TRBV3-1
CASSLTHSNTEAFF
TGTGCCAGCAGCCTAACTCACTCGAACACTGAAGCTTTCTTT
>18|TRBJ2-1|many|TRBD2|TRBV7-2
CASSLVAQRGGLYNEQFF
TGTGCCAGCAGCTTAGTGGCTCAGCGGGGGGGCCTCTACAATGAGCAGTTCTTC
>14|TRBJ1-2|.|.|TRBV28
CASSASGGGYGYTF
TGTGCCAGCAGTGCGTCGGGAGGGGGCTATGGCTACACCTTC
>15|TRBJ2-2|few|.|TRBV7-9
CASSLAWGNTGELFF
TGTGCCAGCAGCTTAGCGTGGGGGAACACCGGGGAGCTGTTTTTT
>14|TRBJ2-1|.|.|TRBV20-1
CSALNSDVYNEQFF
TGCAGTGCCCTCAACAGCGACGTCTACAATGAGCAGTTCTTC
>15|TRBJ1-2|many|TRBD1|TRBV6-1
CASSGPRDRVEGYTF
TGTGCCAGCAGTGGCCCACGGGACAGGGTGGAAGGCTACACCTTC
>15|TRBJ1-5|.|.|TRBV3-1
CASSPGFGRNQPQHF
TGTGCCAGCAGCCCAGGTTTTGGGCGCAATCAGCCCCAGCATTTT
>16|TRBJ2-2|many|.|TRBV7-6
CASSLGEERSTGELFF
TGTGCCAGCAGCTTAGGAGAGGAGCGAAGCACCGGGGAGCTGTTTTTT
>16|TRBJ2-1|many|TRBD2|TRBV6-1
CASGRTSGGAGNEQFF
TGTGCCAGCGGGCGAACTAGCGGGGGGGCCGGAAATGAGCAGTTCTTC
>13|TRBJ2-5|.|TRBD2|TRBV20-1
CSAKETSPETQYF
TGCAGTGCCAAGGAGACTAGCCCAGAGACCCAGTACTTC
>16|TRBJ1-5|many|.|TRBV12-3/TRBV12-4
CASSPSYRVKNQPQHF
TGTGCCAGCAGTCCATCTTACAGGGTAAAGAATCAGCCCCAGCATTTT
>16|TRBJ1-2|.|TRBD1|TRBV7-8
CASSPNWRDREFGYTF
TGTGCCAGCAGCCCCAATTGGCGGGACAGGGAATTCGGCTACACCTTC
>15|TRBJ1-2|.|.|TRBV4-1
CASSQDTSGLYGYTF
TGCGCCAGCAGCCAAGATACAAGTGGACTCTATGGCTACACCTTC
>15|TRBJ2-1|many|TRBD2|TRBV7-9
CASTERGEKRNEQFF
TGTGCCAGCACTGAGCGGGGCGAAAAGCGCAATGAGCAGTTCTTC
>13|TRBJ2-2|few|.|TRBV19
CAGGRDNTGELFF
TGTGCCGGCGGACGGGATAACACCGGGGAGCTGTTTTTT
>15|TRBJ1-1|.|.|TRBV6-5
CASSYSKKGHTEAFF
TGTGCCAGCAGTTACTCAAAGAAGGGGCACACTGAAGCTTTCTTT
>17|TRBJ1-6|many|TRBD1|TRBV12-3/TRBV12-4
CASSLDRGSSYNSPLHF
TGTGCCAGCAGTTTAGACAGGGGTAGCTCCTATAATTCACCCCTCCACTTT
>18|TRBJ1-5|.|.|TRBV2
CASSITGSSDHSNQPQHF
TGTGCCAGCAGCATAACAGGATCCAGCGATCATAGCAATCAGCCCCAGCATTTT
>19|TRBJ2-1|.|TRBD2|TRBV27
CASSQQPGLAGGLYNEQFF
TGTGCCAGCAGTCAGCAGCCGGGACTAGCGGGGGGGCTCTACAATGAGCAGTTCTTC
>15|TRBJ1-1|.|.|TRBV7-9
CASSLIGGRATEAFF
TGTGCCAGCAGCCTTATTGGGGGGAGGGCCACTGAAGCTTTCTTT
>12|TRBJ1-1|once|TRBD1|TRBV20-1
CSANTGGTEAFF
TGCAGTGCTAACACAGGGGGCACTGAAGCTTTCTTT
>11|TRBJ1-2|few|.|TRBV7-6
CASSLSGTYTF
TGTGCCAGCAGCTTATCGGGGACCTACACCTTC
>18|TRBJ2-1|.|TRBD2|TRBV11-2
CASSSSQLAGENTDEQFF
TGTGCCAGCAGCTCCTCGCAACTAGCGGGGGAGAACACCGATGAGCAGTTCTTC
>16|TRBJ1-1|.|.|TRBV20-1
CSARQGDFYEQSEAFF
TGCAGTGCTAGACAGGGCGATTTTTATGAACAGAGTGAAGCTTTCTTT
>14|TRBJ2-7|many|TRBD2|TRBV7-2
CASSLGGGFYEQYF
TGTGCCAGCAGCCTCGGGGGGGGCTTCTACGAGCAGTACTTC
>14|TRBJ1-2|few|.|TRBV7-8
CASSLGAGFYGYTF
TGTGCCAGCAGCTTAGGCGCAGGGTTCTATGGCTACACCTTC